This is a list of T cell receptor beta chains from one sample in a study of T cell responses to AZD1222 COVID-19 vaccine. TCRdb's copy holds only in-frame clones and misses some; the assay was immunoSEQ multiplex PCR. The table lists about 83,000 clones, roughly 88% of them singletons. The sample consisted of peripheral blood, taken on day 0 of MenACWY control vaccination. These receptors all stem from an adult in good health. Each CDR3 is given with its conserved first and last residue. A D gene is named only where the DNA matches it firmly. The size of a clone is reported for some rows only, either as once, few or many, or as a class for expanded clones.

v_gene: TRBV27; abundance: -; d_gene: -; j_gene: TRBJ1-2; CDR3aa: CASSSLKGYYGYTF; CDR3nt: TGTGCCAGCAGTTCCCTCAAAGGGTACTATGGCTACACCTTC
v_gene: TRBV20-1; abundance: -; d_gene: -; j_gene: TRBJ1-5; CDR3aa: CSAKGLGPQHF; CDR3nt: TGCAGTGCGAAAGGATTGGGGCCCCAGCATTTT
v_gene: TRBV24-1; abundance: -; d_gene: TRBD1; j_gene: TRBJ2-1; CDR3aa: CATSPSDRNNEQFF; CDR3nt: TGTGCCACCAGTCCGTCGGACAGGAATAATGAGCAGTTCTTC
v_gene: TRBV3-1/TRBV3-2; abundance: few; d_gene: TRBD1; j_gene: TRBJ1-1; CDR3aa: CASRQQGAGTEAFF; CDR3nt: TGTGCCAGCAGACAACAGGGGGCCGGCACTGAAGCTTTCTTT
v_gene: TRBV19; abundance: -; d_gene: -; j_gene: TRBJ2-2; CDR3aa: CASSFTRNTGELFF; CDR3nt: TGTGCCAGTAGTTTTACAAGGAACACCGGGGAGCTGTTTTTT
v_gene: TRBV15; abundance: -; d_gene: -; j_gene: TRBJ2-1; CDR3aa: CATSRSYLPSVDEQFF; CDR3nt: TGTGCCACCAGCAGGTCTTACCTCCCAAGTGTCGATGAGCAGTTCTTC
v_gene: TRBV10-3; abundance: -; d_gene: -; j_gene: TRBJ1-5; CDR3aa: CAISELDTGSNQPQHF; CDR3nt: TGTGCCATCAGTGAACTCGACACGGGGAGCAATCAGCCCCAGCATTTT
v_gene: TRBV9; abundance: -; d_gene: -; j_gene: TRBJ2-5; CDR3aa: CASSVEGRGETQYF; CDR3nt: TGTGCCAGCAGCGTAGAAGGGCGAGGAGAGACCCAGTACTTC
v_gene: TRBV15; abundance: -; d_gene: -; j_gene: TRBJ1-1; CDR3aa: CATSRDTGTQAGAFF; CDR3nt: TGTGCCACCAGCAGAGACACCGGGACTCAAGCGGGGGCTTTCTTT
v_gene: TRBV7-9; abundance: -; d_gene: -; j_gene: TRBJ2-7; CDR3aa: CASSLAGTGSSYEQYF; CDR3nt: TGTGCCAGCAGCTTAGCAGGTACGGGCAGCTCCTACGAGCAGTACTTC
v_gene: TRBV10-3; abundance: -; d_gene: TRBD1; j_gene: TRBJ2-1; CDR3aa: CAISGQGAGEQFF; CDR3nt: TGTGCCATCAGTGGACAGGGGGCGGGCGAGCAGTTCTTC
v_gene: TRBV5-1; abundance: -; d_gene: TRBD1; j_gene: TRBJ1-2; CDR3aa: CASSSTGDGYTF; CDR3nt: TGCGCCAGCAGCTCGACAGGGGATGGCTACACCTTC
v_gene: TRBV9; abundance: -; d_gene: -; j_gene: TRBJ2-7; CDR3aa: CASALSASYEQYF; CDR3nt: TGTGCCAGCGCCCTATCAGCCTCCTACGAGCAGTACTTC
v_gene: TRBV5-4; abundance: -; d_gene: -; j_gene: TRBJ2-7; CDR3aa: CASSLDSPYEQYF; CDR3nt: TGTGCCAGCAGCTTGGACAGCCCCTACGAGCAGTACTTC
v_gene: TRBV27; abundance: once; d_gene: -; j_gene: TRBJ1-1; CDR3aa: CASRTANTEAFF; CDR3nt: TGTGCCAGCAGGACAGCGAACACTGAAGCTTTCTTT
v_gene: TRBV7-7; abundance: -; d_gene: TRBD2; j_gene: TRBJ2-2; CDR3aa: CASSLLAGGPGELFF; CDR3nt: TGTGCCAGCAGCTTACTAGCGGGAGGGCCCGGGGAGCTGTTTTTT
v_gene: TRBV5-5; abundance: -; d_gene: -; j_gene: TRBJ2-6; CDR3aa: CASSLVYGFDSGANVLTF; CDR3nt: TGTGCCAGCAGCTTGGTTTACGGATTCGACTCTGGGGCCAACGTCCTGACTTTC
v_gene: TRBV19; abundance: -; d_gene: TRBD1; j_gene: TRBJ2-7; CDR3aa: CASSRTSGTADTYEQYF; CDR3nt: TGTGCCAGTAGTAGAACATCCGGGACAGCCGATACCTACGAGCAGTACTTC
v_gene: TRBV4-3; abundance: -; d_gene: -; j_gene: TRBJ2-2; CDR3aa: CASSQVWVSTGELFF; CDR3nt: TGCGCCAGCAGCCAAGTCTGGGTGAGCACCGGGGAGCTGTTTTTT
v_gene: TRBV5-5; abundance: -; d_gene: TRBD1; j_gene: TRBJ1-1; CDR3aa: CASSYQLQGITEAFF; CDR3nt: TGTGCCAGCAGCTACCAACTACAGGGGATAACTGAAGCTTTCTTT
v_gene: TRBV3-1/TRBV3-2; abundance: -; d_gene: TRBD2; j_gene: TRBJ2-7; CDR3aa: CASSQYMGGAEQYF; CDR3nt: TGTGCCAGCAGCCAATACATGGGAGGGGCGGAGCAGTACTTC
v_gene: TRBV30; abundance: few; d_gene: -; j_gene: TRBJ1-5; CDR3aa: CAWSAGDVDNQPQHF; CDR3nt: TGTGCCTGGAGCGCAGGGGACGTGGACAATCAGCCCCAGCATTTT
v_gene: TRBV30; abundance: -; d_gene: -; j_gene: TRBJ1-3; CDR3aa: CAWSVLGTSSGNTIYF; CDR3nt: TGTGCCTGGAGTGTACTTGGGACATCCTCTGGAAACACCATATATTTT
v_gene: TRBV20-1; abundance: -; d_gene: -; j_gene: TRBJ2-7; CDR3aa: CSAYIGDEQYF; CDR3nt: TGCAGTGCCTACATAGGGGACGAGCAGTACTTC
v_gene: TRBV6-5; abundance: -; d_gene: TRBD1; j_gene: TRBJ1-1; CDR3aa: CASSSTGTGGRAFF; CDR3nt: TGTGCCAGCAGTTCAACCGGGACAGGGGGGCGAGCTTTCTTT
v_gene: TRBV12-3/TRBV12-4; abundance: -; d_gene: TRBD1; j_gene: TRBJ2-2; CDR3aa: CASGQGNTGELFF; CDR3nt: TGTGCCAGCGGACAGGGGAACACCGGGGAGCTGTTTTTT
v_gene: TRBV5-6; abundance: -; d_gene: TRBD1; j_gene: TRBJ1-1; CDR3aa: CASSRGGTGLAEAFF; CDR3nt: TGTGCCAGCAGCCGAGGCGGGACAGGGCTAGCTGAAGCTTTCTTT